This TCR beta chain was obtained from a study of blood T cell repertoires in COVID-19. Looking at the study overall: Material from acute and convalescent COVID-19 was sourced from the United States, Italy and Spain. Sources were T cells, B-cell-depleted T cells, or PBMCs; the material itself was cDNA or gDNA.

Original processing methods: How many nucleated cells were present was estimated from reference gene primer amplification. Method: immunoSEQ multiplex PCR; TCRdb's copy keeps in-frame clones and lacks some. V and J calls and clone size come straight from that table; D and trimming were deduced from the DNA. The sample includes 230,000 or so clones, nearly 90% seen only once; the top ten take approximately 2.3%. The receptor's source is a woman aged 55-70 years with COVID-19, enrolled during active disease. The sequenced sample was peripheral blood.

The CDR3: CASSYPPGLVTGANVLTF. The CDR3 region has the DNA TGTGCCAGCAGTTACCCCCCCGGACTGGTCACTGGGGCCAACGTCCTGACTTTC. The chain combines TRBV6-2 or TRBV6-3 with TRBJ2-6, with D maybe TRBD2 (5 bases). Trimming shortened V by 2 bases and J by 2 bases, and 16 bases separated the two germline ends. CDR1 and CDR2 from the germline V gene are MNHEY and SVGEGT. This CDR3 has 18 amino acids.